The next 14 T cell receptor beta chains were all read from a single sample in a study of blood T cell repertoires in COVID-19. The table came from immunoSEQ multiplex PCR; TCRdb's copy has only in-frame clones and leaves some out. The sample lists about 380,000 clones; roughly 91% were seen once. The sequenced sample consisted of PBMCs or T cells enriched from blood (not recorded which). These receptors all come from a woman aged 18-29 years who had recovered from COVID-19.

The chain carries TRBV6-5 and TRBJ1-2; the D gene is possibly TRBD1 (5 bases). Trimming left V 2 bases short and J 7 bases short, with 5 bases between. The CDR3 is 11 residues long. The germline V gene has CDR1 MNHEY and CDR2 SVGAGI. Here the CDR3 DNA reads TGTGCCAGCAGTTACGGGGCTGGCTACACCTTC. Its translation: CASSYGAGYTF.

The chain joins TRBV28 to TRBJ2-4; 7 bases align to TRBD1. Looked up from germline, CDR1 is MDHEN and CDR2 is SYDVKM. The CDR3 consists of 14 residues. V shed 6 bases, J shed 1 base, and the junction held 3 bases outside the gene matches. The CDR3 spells CASRKTGAKNIQYF. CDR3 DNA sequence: TGTGCCAGCAGGAAGACAGGGGCCAAAAACATTCAGTACTTC.

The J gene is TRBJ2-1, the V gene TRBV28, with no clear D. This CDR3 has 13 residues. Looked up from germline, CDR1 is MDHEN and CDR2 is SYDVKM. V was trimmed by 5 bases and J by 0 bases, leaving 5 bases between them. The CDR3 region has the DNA TGTGCCAGCAGTCCGTTCTCCTACAATGAGCAGTTCTTC. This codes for CASSPFSYNEQFF.

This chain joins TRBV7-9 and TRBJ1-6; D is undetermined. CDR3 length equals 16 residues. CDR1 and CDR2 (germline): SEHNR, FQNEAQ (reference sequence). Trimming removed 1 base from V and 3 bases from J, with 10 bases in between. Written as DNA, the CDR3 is TGTGCCAGCAGCTTAGGAGGAAAACTCTATAATTCACCCCTCCACTTT. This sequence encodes CASSLGGKLYNSPLHF.

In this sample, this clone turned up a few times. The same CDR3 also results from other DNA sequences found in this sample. CDR3 bases: TGTGCCAGCAGTTCCATGAACACTGAAGCTTTCTTT. It specifies CASSSMNTEAFF. The chain carries TRBV27 and TRBJ1-1; no firm D call. This CDR3 spans 12 amino acids. Germline V gene data show CDR1 as MNHEY and CDR2 as SMNVEV (reference sequence). The V end was cut by 4 bases, the J end by 0 bases, with 3 bases between.

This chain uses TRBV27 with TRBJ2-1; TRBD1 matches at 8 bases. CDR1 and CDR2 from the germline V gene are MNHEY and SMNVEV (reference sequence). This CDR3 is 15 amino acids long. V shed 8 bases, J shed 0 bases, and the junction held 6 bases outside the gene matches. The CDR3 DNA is TGTGCCAGCCACCTAGGACAGGGCTCCTACAATGAGCAGTTCTTC. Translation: CASHLGQGSYNEQFF.

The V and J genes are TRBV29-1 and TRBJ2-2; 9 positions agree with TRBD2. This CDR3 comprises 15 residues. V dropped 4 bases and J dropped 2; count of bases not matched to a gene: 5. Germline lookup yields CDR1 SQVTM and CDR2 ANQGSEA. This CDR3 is CSVAGAGGNTGELFF. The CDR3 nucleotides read TGCAGCGTTGCAGGAGCGGGGGGTAACACCGGGGAGCTGTTTTTT.

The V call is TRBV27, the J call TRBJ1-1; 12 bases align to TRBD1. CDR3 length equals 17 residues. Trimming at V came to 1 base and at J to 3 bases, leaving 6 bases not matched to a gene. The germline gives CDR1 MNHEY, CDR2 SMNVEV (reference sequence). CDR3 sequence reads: CASSLWGTGGAYTEAFF. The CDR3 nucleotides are TGTGCCAGCAGTTTATGGGGGACAGGGGGCGCGTACACTGAAGCTTTCTTT.

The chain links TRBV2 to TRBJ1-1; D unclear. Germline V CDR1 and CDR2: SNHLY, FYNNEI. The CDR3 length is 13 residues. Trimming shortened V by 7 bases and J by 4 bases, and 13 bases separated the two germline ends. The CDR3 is CASIIEVSTEAFF. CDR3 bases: TGTGCCAGCATCATTGAGGTTAGCACTGAAGCTTTCTTT.

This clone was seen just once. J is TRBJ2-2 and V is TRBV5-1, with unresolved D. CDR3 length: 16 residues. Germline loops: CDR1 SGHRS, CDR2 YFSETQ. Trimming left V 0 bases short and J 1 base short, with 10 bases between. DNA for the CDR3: TGCGCCAGCAGCTTGGGGGCCAGATTGAACACCGGGGAGCTGTTTTTT. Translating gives CASSLGARLNTGELFF.

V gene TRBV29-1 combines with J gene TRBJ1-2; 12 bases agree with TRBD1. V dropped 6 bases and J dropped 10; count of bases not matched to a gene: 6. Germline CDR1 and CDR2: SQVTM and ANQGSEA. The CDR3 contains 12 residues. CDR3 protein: CSVPGQGAIYTF. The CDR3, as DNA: TGCAGCGTACCGGGACAGGGGGCGATCTACACCTTC.

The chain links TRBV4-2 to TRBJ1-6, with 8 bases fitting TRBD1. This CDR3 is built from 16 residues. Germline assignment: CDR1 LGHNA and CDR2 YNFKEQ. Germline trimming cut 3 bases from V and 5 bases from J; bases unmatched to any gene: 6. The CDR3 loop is CASSQDRVLHNSPLHF. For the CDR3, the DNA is TGTGCCAGCAGCCAGGACAGGGTTTTACATAATTCACCCCTCCACTTT.

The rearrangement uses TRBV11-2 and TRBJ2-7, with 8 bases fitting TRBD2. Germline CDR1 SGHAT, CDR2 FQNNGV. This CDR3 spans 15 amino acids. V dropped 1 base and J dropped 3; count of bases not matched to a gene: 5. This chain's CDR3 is CASSLVAGSVYEQYF. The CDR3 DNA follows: TGTGCCAGCAGCTTAGTAGCGGGGAGCGTCTACGAGCAGTACTTC.

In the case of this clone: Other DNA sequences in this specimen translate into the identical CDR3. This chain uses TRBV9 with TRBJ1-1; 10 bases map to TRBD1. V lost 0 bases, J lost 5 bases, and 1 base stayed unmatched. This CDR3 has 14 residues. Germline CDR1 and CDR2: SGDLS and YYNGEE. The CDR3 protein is CASSVGTGGTEAFF. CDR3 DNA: TGTGCCAGCAGCGTAGGGACAGGGGGTACTGAAGCTTTCTTT.